A selection of T cell receptor beta chains follows, all from one sample in a study of blood T cell repertoires in COVID-19. Here immunoSEQ multiplex PCR was the method, and the copy in TCRdb shows in-frame clones only, minus some. Here the sample spans 110,000 or so clones, 70% to 90% being singletons. Sample: peripheral blood. These receptors were obtained from a man between 65 and 85 years old who had recovered from COVID-19. Both conserved end residues are part of each CDR3. Each record gives: J gene, V gene, D gene, CDR3 protein, CDR3 DNA. D genes are given only for firm matches.

J gene: TRBJ2-7
V gene: TRBV6-5
D gene: .
CDR3 protein: CASSYTRESEQYF
CDR3 DNA: TGTGCCAGCAGTTACACCAGGGAATCCGAGCAGTACTTC

J gene: TRBJ2-3
V gene: TRBV3-1/TRBV3-2
D gene: TRBD2
CDR3 protein: CASSQEGGGNTDTQYF
CDR3 DNA: TGTGCCAGCAGCCAAGAAGGCGGGGGAAACACAGATACGCAGTATTTT

J gene: TRBJ2-5
V gene: TRBV7-6
D gene: .
CDR3 protein: CASSTSSETQYF
CDR3 DNA: TGTGCCAGCAGCACTAGCTCGGAGACCCAGTACTTC

J gene: TRBJ2-1
V gene: TRBV6-4
D gene: TRBD2
CDR3 protein: CARSGGGPNEQFF
CDR3 DNA: TGTGCCAGAAGCGGGGGAGGGCCCAATGAGCAGTTCTTC

J gene: TRBJ2-7
V gene: TRBV30
D gene: .
CDR3 protein: CAWSVYGVFPYEQYF
CDR3 DNA: TGTGCCTGGAGTGTATACGGGGTCTTCCCTTACGAGCAGTACTTC

J gene: TRBJ2-2
V gene: TRBV7-3
D gene: TRBD1
CDR3 protein: CASSRQGSGELFF
CDR3 DNA: TGTGCCAGCAGCCGACAGGGGTCCGGGGAGCTGTTTTTT

J gene: TRBJ2-1
V gene: TRBV7-3
D gene: TRBD2
CDR3 protein: CASSLSRTSGGEQFF
CDR3 DNA: TGTGCCAGCAGCTTAAGCCGGACTAGCGGCGGTGAGCAGTTCTTC

J gene: TRBJ2-7
V gene: TRBV29-1
D gene: TRBD1
CDR3 protein: CSVGRDRGRYEQYF
CDR3 DNA: TGCAGCGTTGGACGGGACAGGGGGCGGTACGAGCAGTACTTC

J gene: TRBJ2-5
V gene: TRBV2
D gene: .
CDR3 protein: CASSEPGQETQYF
CDR3 DNA: TGTGCCAGCAGTGAACCGGGGCAAGAGACCCAGTACTTC

J gene: TRBJ2-1
V gene: TRBV27
D gene: .
CDR3 protein: CASSLVGGNYNEQFF
CDR3 DNA: TGTGCCAGCAGTTTAGTGGGGGGAAACTACAATGAGCAGTTCTTC

J gene: TRBJ2-1
V gene: TRBV18
D gene: .
CDR3 protein: CASSPYEAASYNEQFF
CDR3 DNA: TGTGCCAGCTCACCATATGAGGCGGCCTCCTACAATGAGCAGTTCTTC

J gene: TRBJ2-5
V gene: TRBV12-5
D gene: TRBD2
CDR3 protein: CASGRTSGDQETQYF
CDR3 DNA: TGTGCTAGTGGTCGGACTAGCGGAGATCAAGAGACCCAGTACTTC

J gene: TRBJ1-2
V gene: TRBV21-1
D gene: .
CDR3 protein: CASSKVQWAARNYGYTF
CDR3 DNA: TGTGCCAGCAGCAAAGTACAATGGGCAGCACGTAACTATGGCTACACCTTC

J gene: TRBJ1-2
V gene: TRBV11-3
D gene: .
CDR3 protein: CASSSRINYGYTF
CDR3 DNA: TGTGCCAGCAGCTCCCGTATCAACTATGGCTACACCTTC

J gene: TRBJ1-3
V gene: TRBV9
D gene: .
CDR3 protein: CASSVEGGGNTIYF
CDR3 DNA: TGTGCCAGCAGCGTAGAAGGGGGTGGAAACACCATATATTTT